These 18 T cell receptor beta chains share one sample of origin, sequenced in a study of Ad26.COV2.S vaccination and SARS-CoV-2 variants. As for treatment: 15 to 20 received Ad26.COV2.S at low or high dose, single or two shots; 5 received placebo; per-sample allocation not given. The study sampled participants on day 63 after the first vaccine or placebo injection. The protocol was immunoSEQ multiplex PCR, while the TCRdb copy is restricted to in-frame clones and leaves out a portion. The table has about 430,000 clones, more than 80% seen once; the top ten hold approximately 12%. Sample: peripheral blood, taken in a trial of Ad26.COV2.S vaccine versus placebo. The source of these receptors is a person between 18 and 65 years old who received the Ad26.COV2.S COVID-19 vaccine or a placebo.

This chain uses TRBV7-2 with TRBJ2-5; tentatively, D is TRBD1 (5 bases). CDR1 and CDR2 (germline): SGHTA, FQGNSA. V gave up 1 base and J gave up 5 bases, with 14 bases separating them. The CDR3 is 15 residues long. The CDR3: CASSLDRSRGETQYF. The CDR3 nucleotides read TGTGCCAGCAGCTTAGACAGGTCCCGCGGTGAGACCCAGTACTTC.

This chain uses TRBV11-2 with TRBJ1-6, with unresolved D. Looked up from germline, CDR1 is SGHAT and CDR2 is FQNNGV. Trimming left V 1 base short and J 0 bases short, with 4 bases between. The CDR3 is 15 amino acids. The CDR3 protein is CASSLVRSYNSPLHF. CDR3 nucleotides: TGTGCCAGCAGCTTAGTTCGCTCCTATAATTCACCCCTCCACTTT.

This clone showed up just once. V is TRBV24-1 and J is TRBJ2-2, with D perhaps matching TRBD1 or TRBD2 (5 bases each). Trimming cost V 0 bases and J 4 bases, with 14 bases left between them. The CDR3 covers 17 residues. Germline V lookup: CDR1 KGHDR, CDR2 SFDVKD. The CDR3 DNA reads as TGTGCCACCAGTGATTTGCACGAAAAGGGGAGCACCGGGGAGCTGTTTTTT. This codes for CATSDLHEKGSTGELFF.

The gene calls are TRBV4-3 and TRBJ1-3; D remains ambiguous. The CDR3 loop spans 15 amino acids. Per germline, CDR1 LGHNA and CDR2 YSLEER. V lost 0 bases and J 0 bases, leaving 6 bases between the germline ends. The CDR3 protein is CASSQDRYSGNTIYF. The CDR3 region has the DNA TGCGCCAGCAGCCAAGACAGGTACTCTGGAAACACCATATATTTT.

In DNA form, the CDR3 reads TGTGCCAGCAGCTTGCAAGTTCATGGTGAAGCTTTCTTT. It yields the protein CASSLQVHGEAFF. The rearrangement links TRBV7-9 to TRBJ1-1; no firm D call. Per germline, CDR1 SEHNR and CDR2 FQNEAQ (reference sequence). The CDR3 consists of 13 residues. V lost 3 bases, J lost 7 bases, and 12 bases lay in between.

V is TRBV7-2 and J is TRBJ2-7; 11 bases match TRBD2. The CDR3 sequence is 14 residues long. Looked up from germline, CDR1 is SGHTA and CDR2 is FQGNSA. V lost 5 bases, J lost 6 bases, and 6 bases stayed unmatched. This CDR3 reads CASSRGLADLEQYF. CDR3 bases: TGTGCCAGCAGCCGGGGACTAGCGGACCTCGAGCAGTACTTC.

The table lists this clone with a few counts. The chain carries TRBV19 and TRBJ1-4; possibly TRBD1 for D (6 bases). Trimming took off 1 base at V and 5 bases at J, with 17 bases between the two ends. The CDR3 is 17 residues long. The germline CDR1 and CDR2 sequences are LNHDA and SQIVND (reference sequence). This CDR3 reads CASSIARDRTVNEKLFF. CDR3 sequence (DNA): TGTGCCAGTAGTATAGCTCGTGACCGGACAGTGAATGAAAAACTGTTTTTT.

This sequence joins TRBV24-1 and TRBJ1-4, with D possibly matching TRBD1 (6 bases). Germline CDR1 is KGHDR and CDR2 is SFDVKD. Trimming stripped 2 bases from V and 7 bases from J, with 13 bases between. This CDR3 contains 15 residues. The CDR3 sequence is CATSDWTEGGEKLFF. The CDR3 DNA follows: TGTGCCACCAGTGATTGGACTGAGGGGGGTGAAAAACTGTTTTTT.

The V call is TRBV11-3, the J call TRBJ2-3; 10 bases align to TRBD1. The CDR3 is 17 residues long. The junction had 8 bases not matched to a gene; V was cut back by 1 base and J by 4 bases. Germline assignment: CDR1 SGHNT and CDR2 YENEEA. DNA of the CDR3: TGTGCCAGCAGCTTAGGACGCCGGGACAGGGGCCCAGATACGCAGTATTTT. It encodes CASSLGRRDRGPDTQYF.

The rearrangement joins TRBV19 to TRBJ1-2; D might be TRBD1 (5 bases). The CDR3 sequence is 15 residues long. V gave up 0 bases and J gave up 4 bases, with 12 bases separating them. Germline V gene data show CDR1 as LNHDA and CDR2 as SQIVND (reference sequence). This chain's CDR3 is CASSIDLDTGYGYTF. The CDR3 DNA reads as TGTGCCAGTAGTATAGATCTGGACACAGGCTATGGCTACACCTTC. Full variable domain (remainder filled in from reference TRBV19 and TRBJ1-2): DGGITQSPKYLFRKEGQNVTLSCEQNLNHDAMYWYRQDPGQGLRLIYYSQIVNDFQKGDIAEGYSVSREKKESFPLTVTSAQKNPTAFYLCASSIDLDTGYGYTFGSGTRLTVV.

The table lists this clone with a few counts. The chain links TRBV28 to TRBJ1-1; no definite D call. Trimming left V 7 bases short and J 3 bases short, with 15 bases between. The CDR3 contains 14 residues. Germline-derived CDR1 and CDR2 are MDHEN and SYDVKM. The CDR3 sequence is CASKRPTKYTEAFF. CDR3 nucleotide sequence: TGTGCCAGCAAACGACCCACTAAATACACTGAAGCTTTCTTT.

The CDR3 region is CASSQDLARRGLYEQYF. The CDR3 region has the DNA TGCGCCAGCAGCCAAGATCTGGCCAGGAGGGGTCTGTACGAGCAGTACTTC. The J gene is TRBJ2-7, the V gene TRBV4-3, with a tentative D call TRBD2 (6 bases). The CDR3 has 17 amino acids. Trimming removed 0 bases from V and 4 bases from J, with 19 bases in between. The germline gives CDR1 LGHNA, CDR2 YSLEER.

This chain joins TRBV7-7 and TRBJ2-1; TRBD2 agrees at 10 bases. V gave up 5 bases and J gave up 5 bases; unmatched junction bases: 3. The CDR3 is made up of 14 amino acids. The germline V gene encodes CDR1 SSHAT and CDR2 FNYEAQ (reference sequence). CDR3 bases: TGTGCCAGCAGCAACGGACTAGCGGACAATGAGCAGTTCTTC. This translates into CASSNGLADNEQFF.

The chain links TRBV15 to TRBJ2-2; possible D gene TRBD2, 7 bases. Trimming left V 0 bases short and J 3 bases short, with 17 bases between. The CDR3 covers 18 residues. The germline gives CDR1 LNHNV, CDR2 YYDKDF (reference sequence). The CDR3, as DNA: TGTGCCACCAGCAGAGAGGGGGGGCGAATTATTGACACCGGGGAGCTGTTTTTT. Its protein is CATSREGGRIIDTGELFF.

This clone was seen more than once but under ten times. The rearrangement links TRBV11-3 to TRBJ2-1, with 15 bases fitting TRBD2. After removal of 2 bases from V and 8 bases from J, the junction contained 4 bases not matched to a gene. The CDR3 totals 16 residues. The germline V gene has CDR1 SGHNT and CDR2 YENEEA. DNA of the CDR3: TGTGCCAGCAGCTTAAGGACTAGCGGGAGGGGCGATGAGCAGTTCTTC. Translation gives CASSLRTSGRGDEQFF.

CDR3 region: CASSYSGGNYEQYF. The CDR3 region has the DNA TGTGCCAGCAGTTACTCGGGCGGGAACTACGAGCAGTACTTC. The rearrangement joins TRBV6-6 to TRBJ2-7, with a weak D call TRBD2 (6 bases). Trimming left V 0 bases short and J 3 bases short, with 9 bases between. The germline V gene has CDR1 MNHNY and CDR2 SVGAGI (reference sequence). The CDR3 has 14 residues.

There are a few counts of this clone. The rearrangement uses TRBV11-2 and TRBJ1-2; tentative D call: TRBD1 (5 bases). Germline V CDR1 and CDR2: SGHAT, FQNNGV. Trimming left V 5 bases short and J 3 bases short, with 13 bases between. The CDR3 length is 14 residues. CDR3 in amino acids: CASSTRGRDYGYTF. DNA for the CDR3: TGTGCCAGCAGCACCAGAGGCAGGGACTATGGCTACACCTTC.

The rearrangement joins TRBV11-1 to TRBJ1-6; 7 nucleotides line up with TRBD1. CDR3 length: 14 amino acids. V was pared by 4 bases and J by 7 bases, with 4 bases of the junction left unmatched. Germline values: CDR1 SGHAT, CDR2 FQDESV (reference sequence). CDR3 loop: CASSSRTGNSPLHF. The DNA of the CDR3 is TGTGCCAGCAGCTCCCGGACAGGAAATTCACCCCTCCACTTT. Based on the CDR3 plus reference TRBV11-1 and TRBJ1-6, the full variable domain is EAEVAQSPRYKITEKSQAVAFWCDPISGHATLYWYRQILGQGPELLVQFQDESVVDDSQLPKDRFSAERLKGVDSTLKIQPAELGDSAMYLCASSSRTGNSPLHFGNGTRLTVT.